This passage covers 22 T cell receptor beta chains from one sample sequenced in a study of T cell repertoires in cytomegalovirus infection. TCRdb redid the calling of the reads with MiXCR, one entry per CDR3 protein. The sample lists 500,000 or so distinct CDR3 sequences; more than 15% were seen once. The specimen was CD8+ T cells from PBMCs. These TCRs come from a human donor in good health (CMV status not recorded). Some clones in this sample may be carry-over from other donors' samples.

This clonotype was detected many times. The V call is TRBV7-8, the J call TRBJ2-5; D is possibly TRBD1 (6 bases). CDR1 and CDR2 from the germline V gene are SGHVS and FQNEAQ. The CDR3 length is 17 residues. Deletions cut 1 base from V and 0 bases from J, with 15 bases between. The CDR3 loop reads CASSLGGWGLYQETQYF. CDR3 sequence (DNA): TGTGCCAGCAGCTTAGGAGGATGGGGGCTATACCAAGAGACCCAGTACTTC.

This clonotype was recorded at least ten times. V and J are TRBV27 and TRBJ2-5, with 7 positions matching TRBD2. The CDR3 contains 16 residues. J gave up 1 base and V 0 bases, and 5 bases lay outside the gene matches. Germline CDR1 is MNHEY and CDR2 is SMNVEV (reference sequence). CDR3 sequence: CASSLSRLAGQETQYF. CDR3 coding DNA: TGTGCCAGCAGTTTATCGAGGTTAGCGGGCCAAGAGACCCAGTACTTC.

Turning to this clonotype: This could be a read error, since a much larger clone is one nucleotide away. The chain couples TRBV9 to TRBJ2-1; 10 bases fit TRBD2. CDR1 is SGDLS and CDR2 is YYNGEE in the germline V gene. Trimming at V came to 4 bases and at J to 4 bases, leaving 5 bases not matched to a gene. This CDR3 has 15 residues. The CDR3 coding sequence is TGTGCCAGCAGCCCCGGGACTAGCGCGTACAATGAGCAGTTCTTC. The encoded protein is CASSPGTSAYNEQFF.

This clonotype was detected many times. The gene calls are TRBV6-1 and TRBJ2-1; no reliable D call. The V and J ends lost 4 bases and 0 bases respectively, with 13 bases between them. Per the germline V gene, CDR1 is MNHNS and CDR2 is SASEGT. The CDR3 is made up of 16 amino acids. The DNA for the CDR3 is TGTGCCAGCAGTGGGTTACACCCGAGCTCCTACAATGAGCAGTTCTTC. This sequence encodes CASSGLHPSSYNEQFF.

The chain uses TRBV29-1 and TRBJ1-1; D is ambiguous. Trimming cost V 3 bases and J 1 base, with 6 bases left between them. The CDR3 spans 12 residues. The germline V gene has CDR1 SQVTM and CDR2 ANQGSEA. DNA of the CDR3: TGCAGCGTTGAGTCCGGGAACACTGAAGCTTTCTTT. It specifies CSVESGNTEAFF.

The sample holds many counts of this clonotype. CDR3 protein: CASSKRGGGGADTQYF. As DNA, the CDR3 is TGTGCCAGCAGTAAAAGGGGGGGAGGAGGGGCAGATACGCAGTATTTT. The chain combines TRBV28 with TRBJ2-3; maybe TRBD2 (7 bases). Germline V lookup: CDR1 MDHEN, CDR2 SYDVKM. This CDR3 region has 16 residues. The V end lost 5 bases, the J end lost 4 bases, and 19 bases lay between the germline ends.

This clonotype was seen many times. The V gene is TRBV14, the J gene TRBJ2-2; D uncertain. The germline V gene encodes CDR1 SGHDN and CDR2 FVKESK. Trimming removed 1 base from V and 5 bases from J, with 5 bases in between. CDR3 length equals 13 residues. The CDR3 sequence: CASSQVRTGELFF. CDR3 in DNA: TGTGCCAGCAGCCAAGTGCGAACCGGGGAGCTGTTTTTT.

In this sample, this clonotype turned up a few times. The gene calls are TRBV4-1 and TRBJ1-2; no reliable D call. Germline CDR1 and CDR2: MGHRA and YSYEKL. This CDR3 spans 14 amino acids. V lost 2 bases and J 8 bases, leaving 15 bases between the germline ends. CDR3 nucleotides: TGCGCCAGCAGCCAACACTCATTGGAGAGCGGCTACACCTTC. This codes for CASSQHSLESGYTF.

This clonotype appeared many times. This chain connects TRBV27 to TRBJ2-5; weak D call: TRBD1 (6 bases). V shed 6 bases and J shed 4 bases, with 15 bases lying between them. Per germline, CDR1 MNHEY and CDR2 SMNVEV (reference sequence). The CDR3 is made up of 14 amino acids. Written as DNA, the CDR3 is TGTGCCAGCAGCTTTGGGGGCCCCCGAGAGACCCAGTACTTC. Protein: CASSFGGPRETQYF.

The chain has TRBV27 and TRBJ1-1; D ambiguous. This CDR3 spans 13 amino acids. Germline CDR1 and CDR2: MNHEY and SMNVEV (reference sequence). V lost 4 bases to trimming and J lost 0 bases, with 6 bases between them. CDR3 protein: CASSWAMNTEAFF. In DNA form, the CDR3 reads TGTGCCAGCAGTTGGGCGATGAACACTGAAGCTTTCTTT.

The chain is built from TRBV9 and TRBJ1-4; D possibly corresponds to TRBD1 (5 bases). From germline, CDR1 is SGDLS and CDR2 YYNGEE. V gave up 0 bases and J gave up 8 bases, with 11 bases separating them. CDR3 length: 14 residues. CDR3 sequence: CASSVEGAGEKLFF. CDR3 coding DNA: TGTGCCAGCAGCGTAGAAGGGGCAGGGGAAAAACTGTTTTTT.

This clonotype was counted between two and nine times. This chain uses TRBV10-1 with TRBJ2-7; D tentatively fits TRBD1 or TRBD2 (5 bases each). CDR1 and CDR2 (germline): WNHNN, SYGVQD (reference sequence). The CDR3 covers 14 residues. Trimming removed 6 bases at V and 2 bases at J, with 14 bases between. The CDR3 nucleotides read TGCGCCAGCAGCATACATCGGGACCCCTACGAGCAGTACTTC. Encoded protein: CASSIHRDPYEQYF.

This clonotype was counted a few times. V and J are TRBV9 and TRBJ2-1; tentatively, D is TRBD1 (6 bases). Trimming took off 4 bases at V and 2 bases at J, with 13 bases between the two ends. This CDR3 has 15 residues. CDR1 and CDR2 from the germline V gene are SGDLS and YYNGEE. CDR3 amino acids: CASSPNRAPYNEQFF. CDR3 coding DNA: TGTGCCAGCAGCCCCAACAGGGCTCCCTACAATGAGCAGTTCTTC.

The sample holds many counts of this clonotype. The chain employs TRBV5-1 and TRBJ1-2; TRBD1 matches at 10 bases. Trimming removed 4 bases from V and 4 bases from J; junction bases left unmatched: 7. Germline values: CDR1 SGHRS, CDR2 YFSETQ. CDR3 length: 15 residues. The CDR3 sequence is CASSPDRGLSYGYTF. Here the CDR3 DNA reads TGCGCCAGCAGCCCTGACAGGGGGCTGAGCTATGGCTACACCTTC.

The chain links TRBV24-1 to TRBJ2-5; 7 bases agree with TRBD2. The germline V gene has CDR1 KGHDR and CDR2 SFDVKD. This CDR3 spans 14 amino acids. Trimming removed 4 bases from V and 5 bases from J; junction bases left unmatched: 6. This CDR3 reads CATSDPGRDETQYF. The CDR3 DNA reads TGTGCCACCAGTGACCCGGGGAGGGATGAGACCCAGTACTTC.

This clonotype turned up a few times. The chain links TRBV19 to TRBJ2-3; a possible D gene is TRBD2 (7 bases). The CDR3 has 14 residues. Trimming cost V 11 bases and J 5 bases, with 20 bases left between them. The germline gives CDR1 LNHDA, CDR2 SQIVND (reference sequence). The CDR3 reads CAPLRGGQGDTQYF. For the CDR3, the DNA is TGTGCCCCCCTCAGGGGAGGGCAGGGAGATACGCAGTATTTT.

This clonotype was seen ten or more times. The gene calls are TRBV6-5 and TRBJ2-5; unclear D gene. V shed 2 bases and J shed 0 bases, with 10 bases lying between them. The CDR3 is 15 residues long. CDR1 and CDR2 from the germline V gene are MNHEY and SVGAGI. The CDR3 bases are TGTGCCAGCAGTTACGGGGTGGAGTACCAAGAGACCCAGTACTTC. It translates to CASSYGVEYQETQYF.

Comments on this clonotype: Here the CDR3 omits its conserved ending phenylalanine or tryptophan, so a read error is the likely source. The limits of the CDR3 on the DNA are not certain, so only TCRdb's listed CDR3 is given. CDR3 amino acids: CAIRAGEVSGRDYNEQLL. V and J are TRBV10-3 and TRBJ2-1; TRBD2 is the table's D call and was not checked against the DNA. The CDR3 numbers 18 amino acids, ends counted. Per the germline V gene, CDR1 is ENHRY and CDR2 is SYGVKD.

This clonotype was observed a handful of times. The J gene is TRBJ1-1, the V gene TRBV27; D perhaps matches TRBD1 (6 bases). V was pared by 6 bases and J by 4 bases, with 18 bases between. Germline CDR1 and CDR2: MNHEY and SMNVEV (reference sequence). The CDR3 is 15 residues long. The CDR3 DNA is TGTGCCAGCAGCCCCCTAGGGGGGGCCGGCACTGAAGCTTTCTTT. Translation gives CASSPLGGAGTEAFF.

This clonotype has at least ten counts. An end of the junction does not agree with germline; a read error may underlie this. The V call is TRBV9, the J call TRBJ2-1; 9 bases line up with TRBD2. The CDR3 length is 14 residues. Germline CDR1 SGDLS, CDR2 YYNGEE. CDR3 residues: CASSVAGGRNEQFF. For the CDR3, the DNA is TGCGCCAGCAGTGTGGCGGGGGGGAGAAATGAGCAGTTCTTC.

V usage is TRBV19 and J usage is TRBJ2-3, with 7 bases fitting TRBD2. After removal of 4 bases from V and 2 bases from J, the junction contained 18 bases not matched to a gene. The V gene's germline CDR1 is LNHDA and CDR2 SQIVND (reference sequence). The CDR3 runs 19 residues. The CDR3 loop is CASSRGLLGVDPDTDTQYF. For the CDR3, the DNA is TGTGCCAGTAGTAGGGGACTACTCGGAGTGGATCCGGACACAGATACGCAGTATTTT.

This clonotype was observed a handful of times. The rearrangement links TRBV6-5 to TRBJ1-3; D is possibly TRBD1 (6 bases). The CDR3 is made up of 17 amino acids. V was pared by 2 bases and J by 1 base, with 15 bases between. CDR1 is MNHEY and CDR2 is SVGAGI in the germline V gene. CDR3 in DNA: TGTGCCAGCAGTTACCTCAACAGGGAAAATTCTGGAAACACCATATATTTT. Residues: CASSYLNRENSGNTIYF.